This TCR beta chain originates from a study of T cells in Graves' hyperthyroidism and ophthalmopathy. Ten or more counts support this clonotype. Trimming took 6 bases from V and 2 from J; bases not matched to a gene: 7. Germline V lookup: CDR1 SNHLY, CDR2 FYNNEI. This CDR3 spans 14 amino acids. The TCR beta CDR3 regions underwent amplification using RNA transcripts as the source. First-round RT-PCR of the TCR CDR3 relied on the HTBI primer set. TCRdb reprocessed the multiplex PCR reads with MiXCR, giving one entry per CDR3 protein. The data contain 530,000 or so distinct CDR3 sequences, around a quarter of them singletons. Diagnostic decisions used clinical symptoms, serum thyroxine and TRAb, thyroid ultrasound and orbital computed tomography.

V usage is TRBV2 and J usage is TRBJ2-7, with 7 positions matching TRBD1. The sequence derives from a woman younger than 45 with Graves' ophthalmopathy. Sequences were obtained from blood. The CDR3 reads CASSKGTEAYEQYF. For the CDR3, the DNA is TGTGCCAGCAGCAAGGGGACAGAAGCCTACGAGCAGTACTTC.